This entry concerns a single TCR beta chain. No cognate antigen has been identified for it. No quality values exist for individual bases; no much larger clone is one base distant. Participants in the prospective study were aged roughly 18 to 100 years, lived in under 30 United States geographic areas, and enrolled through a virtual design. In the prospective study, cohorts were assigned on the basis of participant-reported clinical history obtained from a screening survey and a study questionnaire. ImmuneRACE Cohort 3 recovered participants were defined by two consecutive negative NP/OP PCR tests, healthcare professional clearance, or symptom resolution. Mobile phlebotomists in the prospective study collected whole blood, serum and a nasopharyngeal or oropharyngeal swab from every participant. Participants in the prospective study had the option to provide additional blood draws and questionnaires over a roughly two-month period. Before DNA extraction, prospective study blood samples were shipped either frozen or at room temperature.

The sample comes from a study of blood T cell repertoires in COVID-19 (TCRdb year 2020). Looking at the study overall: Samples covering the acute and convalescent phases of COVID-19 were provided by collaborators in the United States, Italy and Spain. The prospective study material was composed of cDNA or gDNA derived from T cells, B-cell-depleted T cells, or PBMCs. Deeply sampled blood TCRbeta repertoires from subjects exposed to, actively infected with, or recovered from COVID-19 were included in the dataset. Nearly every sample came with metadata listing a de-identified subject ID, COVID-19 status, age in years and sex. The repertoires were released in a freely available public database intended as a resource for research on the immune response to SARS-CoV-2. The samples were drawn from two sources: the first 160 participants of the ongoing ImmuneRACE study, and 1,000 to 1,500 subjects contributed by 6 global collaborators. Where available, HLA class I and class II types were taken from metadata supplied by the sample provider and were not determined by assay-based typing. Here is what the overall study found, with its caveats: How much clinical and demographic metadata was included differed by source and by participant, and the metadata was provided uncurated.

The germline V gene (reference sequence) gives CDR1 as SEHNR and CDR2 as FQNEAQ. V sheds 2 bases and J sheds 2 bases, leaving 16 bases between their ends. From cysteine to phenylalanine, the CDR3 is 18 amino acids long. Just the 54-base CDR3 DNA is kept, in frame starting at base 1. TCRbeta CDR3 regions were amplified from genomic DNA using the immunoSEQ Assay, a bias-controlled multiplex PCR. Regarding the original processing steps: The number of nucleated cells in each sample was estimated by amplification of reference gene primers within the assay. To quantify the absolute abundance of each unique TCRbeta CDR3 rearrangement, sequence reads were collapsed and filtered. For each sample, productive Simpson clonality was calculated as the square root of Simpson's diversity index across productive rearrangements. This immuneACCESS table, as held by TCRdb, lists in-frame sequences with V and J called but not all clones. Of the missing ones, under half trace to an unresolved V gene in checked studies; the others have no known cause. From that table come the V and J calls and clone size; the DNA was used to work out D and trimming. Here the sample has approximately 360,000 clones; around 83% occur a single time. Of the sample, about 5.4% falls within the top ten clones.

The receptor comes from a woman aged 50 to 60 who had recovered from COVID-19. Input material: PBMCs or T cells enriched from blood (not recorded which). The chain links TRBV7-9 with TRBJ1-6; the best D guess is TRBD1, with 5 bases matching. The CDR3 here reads CASSLIRGRSPYNSPLHF. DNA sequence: TGTGCCAGCAGCTTAATTAGGGGCCGCTCGCCCTATAATTCACCCCTCCACTTT. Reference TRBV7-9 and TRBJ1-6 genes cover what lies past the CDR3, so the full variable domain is DTGVSQNPRHKITKRGQNVTFRCDPISEHNRLYWYRQTLGQGPEFLTYFQNEAQLEKSRLLSDRFSAERPKGSFSTLEIQRTEQGDSAMYLCASSLIRGRSPYNSPLHFGNGTRLTVT.